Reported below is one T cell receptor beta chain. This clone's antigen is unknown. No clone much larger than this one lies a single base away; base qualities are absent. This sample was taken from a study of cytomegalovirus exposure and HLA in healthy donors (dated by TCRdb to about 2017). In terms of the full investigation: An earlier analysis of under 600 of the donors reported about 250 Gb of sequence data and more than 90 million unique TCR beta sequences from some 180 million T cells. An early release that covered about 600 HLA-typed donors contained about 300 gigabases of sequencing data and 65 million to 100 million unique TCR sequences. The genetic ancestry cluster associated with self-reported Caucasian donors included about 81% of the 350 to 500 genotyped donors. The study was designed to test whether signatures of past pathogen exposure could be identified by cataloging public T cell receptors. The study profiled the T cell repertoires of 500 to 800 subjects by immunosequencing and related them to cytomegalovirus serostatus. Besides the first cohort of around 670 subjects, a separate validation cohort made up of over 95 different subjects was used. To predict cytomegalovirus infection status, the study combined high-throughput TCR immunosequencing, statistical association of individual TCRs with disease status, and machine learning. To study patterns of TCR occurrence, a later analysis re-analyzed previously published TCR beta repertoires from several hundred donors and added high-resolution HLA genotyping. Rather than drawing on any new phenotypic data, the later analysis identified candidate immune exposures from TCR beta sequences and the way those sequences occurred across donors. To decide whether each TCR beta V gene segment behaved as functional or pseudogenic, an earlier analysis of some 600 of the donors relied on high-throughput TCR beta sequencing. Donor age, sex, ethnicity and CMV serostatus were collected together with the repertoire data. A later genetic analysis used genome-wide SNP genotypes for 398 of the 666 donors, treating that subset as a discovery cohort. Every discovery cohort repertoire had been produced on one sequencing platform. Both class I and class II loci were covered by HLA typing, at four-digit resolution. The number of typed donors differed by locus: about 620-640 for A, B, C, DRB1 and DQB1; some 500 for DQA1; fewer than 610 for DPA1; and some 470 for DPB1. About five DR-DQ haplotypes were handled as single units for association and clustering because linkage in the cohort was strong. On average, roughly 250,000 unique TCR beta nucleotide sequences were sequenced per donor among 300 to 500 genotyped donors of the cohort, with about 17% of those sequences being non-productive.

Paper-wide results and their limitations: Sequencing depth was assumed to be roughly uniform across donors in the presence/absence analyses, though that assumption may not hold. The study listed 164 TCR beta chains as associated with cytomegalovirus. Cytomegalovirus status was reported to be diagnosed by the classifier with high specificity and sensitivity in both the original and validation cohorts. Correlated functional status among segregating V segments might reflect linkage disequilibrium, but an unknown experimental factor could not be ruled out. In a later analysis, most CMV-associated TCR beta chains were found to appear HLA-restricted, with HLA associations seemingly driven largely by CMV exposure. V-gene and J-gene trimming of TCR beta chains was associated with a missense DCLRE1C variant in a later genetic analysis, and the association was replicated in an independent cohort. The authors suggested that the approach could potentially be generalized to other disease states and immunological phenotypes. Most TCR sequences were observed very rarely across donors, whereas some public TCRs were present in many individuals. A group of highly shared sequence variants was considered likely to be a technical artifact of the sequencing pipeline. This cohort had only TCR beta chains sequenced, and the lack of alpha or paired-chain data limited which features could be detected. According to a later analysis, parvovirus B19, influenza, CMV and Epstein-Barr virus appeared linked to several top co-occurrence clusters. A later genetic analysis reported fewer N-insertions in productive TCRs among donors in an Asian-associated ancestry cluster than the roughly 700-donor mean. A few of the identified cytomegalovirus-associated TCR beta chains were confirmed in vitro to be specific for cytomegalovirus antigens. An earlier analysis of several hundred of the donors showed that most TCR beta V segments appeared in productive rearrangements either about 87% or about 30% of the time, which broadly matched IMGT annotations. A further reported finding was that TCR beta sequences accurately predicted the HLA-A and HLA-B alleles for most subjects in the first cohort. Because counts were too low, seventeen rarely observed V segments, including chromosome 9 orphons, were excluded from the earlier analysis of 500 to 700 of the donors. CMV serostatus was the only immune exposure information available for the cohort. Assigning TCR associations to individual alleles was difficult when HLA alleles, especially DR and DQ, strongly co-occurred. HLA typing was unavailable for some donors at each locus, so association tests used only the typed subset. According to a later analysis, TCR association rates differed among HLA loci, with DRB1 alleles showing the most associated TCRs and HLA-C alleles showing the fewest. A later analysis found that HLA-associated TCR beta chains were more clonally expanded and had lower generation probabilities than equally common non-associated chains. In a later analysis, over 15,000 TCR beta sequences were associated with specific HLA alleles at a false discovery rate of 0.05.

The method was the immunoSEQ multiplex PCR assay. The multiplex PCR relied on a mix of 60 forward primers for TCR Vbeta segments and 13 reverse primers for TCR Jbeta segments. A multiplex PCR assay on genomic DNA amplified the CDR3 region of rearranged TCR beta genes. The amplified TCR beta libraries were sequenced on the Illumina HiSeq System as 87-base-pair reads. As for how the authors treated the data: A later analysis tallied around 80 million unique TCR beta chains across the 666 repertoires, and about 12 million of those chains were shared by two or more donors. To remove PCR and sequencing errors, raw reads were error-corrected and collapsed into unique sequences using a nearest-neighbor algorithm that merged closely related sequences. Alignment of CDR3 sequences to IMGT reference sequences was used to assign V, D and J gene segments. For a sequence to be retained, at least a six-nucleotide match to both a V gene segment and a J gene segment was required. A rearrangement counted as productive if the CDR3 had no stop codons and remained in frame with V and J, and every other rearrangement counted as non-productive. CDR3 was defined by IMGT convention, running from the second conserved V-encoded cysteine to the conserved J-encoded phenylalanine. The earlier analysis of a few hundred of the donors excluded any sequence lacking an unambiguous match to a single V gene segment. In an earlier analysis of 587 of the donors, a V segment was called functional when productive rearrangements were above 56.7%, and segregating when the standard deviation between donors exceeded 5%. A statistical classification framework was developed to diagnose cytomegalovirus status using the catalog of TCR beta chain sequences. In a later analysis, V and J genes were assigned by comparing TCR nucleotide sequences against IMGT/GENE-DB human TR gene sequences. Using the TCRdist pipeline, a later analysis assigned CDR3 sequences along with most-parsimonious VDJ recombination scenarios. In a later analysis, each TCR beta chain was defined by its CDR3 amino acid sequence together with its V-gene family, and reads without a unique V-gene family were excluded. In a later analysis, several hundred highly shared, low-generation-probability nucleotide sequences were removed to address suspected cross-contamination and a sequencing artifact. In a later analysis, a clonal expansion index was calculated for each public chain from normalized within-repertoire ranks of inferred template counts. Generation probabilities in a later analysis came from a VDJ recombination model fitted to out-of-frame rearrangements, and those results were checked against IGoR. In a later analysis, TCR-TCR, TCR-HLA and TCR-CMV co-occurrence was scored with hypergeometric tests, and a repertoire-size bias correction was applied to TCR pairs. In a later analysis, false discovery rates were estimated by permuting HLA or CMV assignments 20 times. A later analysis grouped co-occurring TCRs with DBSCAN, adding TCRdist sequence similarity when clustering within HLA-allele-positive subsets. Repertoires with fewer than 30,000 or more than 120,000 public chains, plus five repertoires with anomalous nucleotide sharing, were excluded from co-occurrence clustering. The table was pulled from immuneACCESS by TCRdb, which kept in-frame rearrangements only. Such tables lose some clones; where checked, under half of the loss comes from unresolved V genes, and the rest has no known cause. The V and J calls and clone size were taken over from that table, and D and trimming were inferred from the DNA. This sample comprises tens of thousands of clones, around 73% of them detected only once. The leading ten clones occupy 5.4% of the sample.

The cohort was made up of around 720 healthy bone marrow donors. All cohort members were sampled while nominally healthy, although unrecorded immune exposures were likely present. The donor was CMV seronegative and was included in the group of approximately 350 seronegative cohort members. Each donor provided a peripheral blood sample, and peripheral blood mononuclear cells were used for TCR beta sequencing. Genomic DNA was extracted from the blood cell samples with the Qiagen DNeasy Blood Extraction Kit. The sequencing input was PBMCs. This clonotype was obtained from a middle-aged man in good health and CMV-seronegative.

The nucleotide sequence reads as follows: TGTGCCAGCAGCCGAGGTTCAGGGCATAACTATGGCTACACCTTC. The encoded protein is CASSRGSGHNYGYTF. This sequence uses TRBV6-4 and TRBJ1-2, and possibly TRBD1, on 5 matching bases. The germline V gene encodes CDR1 MRHNA and CDR2 SNTAGT. V gives up 6 bases and J gives up 1 base, and the segment between their germline ends measures 15 bases. From cysteine to phenylalanine, the CDR3 is 15 amino acids long. Of the read, only the CDR3 DNA is kept; its 45 bases are in frame from base 1.